This is a list of T cell receptor beta chains from one sample in a study of cytomegalovirus exposure and HLA in healthy donors. Measured with immunoSEQ multiplex PCR; TCRdb has only the in-frame clones, and not every one. The sample lists about 210,000 clones; roughly 83% were seen once. Sequenced input: PBMCs. These receptors were taken from a male donor in good health and CMV-seropositive. CDR3s include the opening cysteine and the closing phenylalanine or tryptophan. D genes are given only for firm matches. Size is stated for part of the rows, as once, few or many counts, or as a class when the clone is expanded.

J	V	D	size	DNA	CDR3
TRBJ1-2	TRBV19	TRBD1	.	TGTGCCAGTAGGGGACAGGGTGAAGTCTATGGCTACACCTTC	CASRGQGEVYGYTF
TRBJ1-2	TRBV27	.	.	TGTGCCAGCAGCCTGGGTGCAGGGACTAACTATGGCTACACCTTC	CASSLGAGTNYGYTF
TRBJ2-7	TRBV5-6	TRBD1	.	TGTGCCAGCAGTTACCCCGGGACAGGGAGGCACGAGCAGTACTTC	CASSYPGTGRHEQYF
TRBJ2-5	TRBV5-1	TRBD1	.	TGCGCCAGCAGCGGGACTACAGGGGGCACTGAGACCCAGTACTTC	CASSGTTGGTETQYF
TRBJ1-3	TRBV10-3	TRBD1	.	TGTGCCATCATCCGACAGGGTTCCGGAAACACCATATATTTT	CAIIRQGSGNTIYF
TRBJ1-1	TRBV5-1	.	.	TGCGCCAGCAGCTCGACAGGTAACACTGAAGCTTTCTTT	CASSSTGNTEAFF
TRBJ1-2	TRBV7-9	.	.	TGTTCCAGCAGCTTAGGAGGGAGTCCAGCTAACTATGGCTACACCTTC	CSSSLGGSPANYGYTF
TRBJ2-1	TRBV4-1	TRBD2	.	TGCGCCAGCAGCCAAGATGTGAGCGGGAGTGGCAATGAGCAGTTCTTC	CASSQDVSGSGNEQFF
TRBJ2-5	TRBV7-9	.	.	TGTGCCAGCAGCTTATCAGGGGTCGAGACCCAGTACTTC	CASSLSGVETQYF
TRBJ2-7	TRBV7-8	.	.	TGTGCCAGCAGCTTAGTGGAGTCCTCCTACGAGCAGTACTTC	CASSLVESSYEQYF
TRBJ2-3	TRBV4-2	.	.	TGTGCCAGCAGTCAAGACTTTAACACGATTGATACGCAGTATTTT	CASSQDFNTIDTQYF
TRBJ1-2	TRBV5-4	TRBD1	.	TGTGCCAGCAGCGCTAGCCTGACAGGGGCAATTACTGGCTACACCTTC	CASSASLTGAITGYTF
TRBJ2-7	TRBV11-2	TRBD1	.	TGTGCCAGCAGCTTAGTAGGGTCGACAGGGTTTATCTCCTACGAGCAGTACTTC	CASSLVGSTGFISYEQYF
TRBJ2-1	TRBV30	TRBD2	.	TGTGCCTGGAGTGTCCTAGCGGGGACCCACGTCTCCTACAATGAGCAGTTCTTC	CAWSVLAGTHVSYNEQFF
TRBJ2-7	TRBV7-3	.	.	TGTGCCTATTGTGGCGGGGCCTCCTACGAGCAGTACTTC	CAYCGGASYEQYF
TRBJ2-3	TRBV7-2	.	.	TGTGCCAGCAGCTTATACCTAGGCACAGATACGCAGTATTTT	CASSLYLGTDTQYF
TRBJ2-4	TRBV9	.	.	TGTGCCAGCAGTCAACAGGGAGGGTCCAAAAACATTCAGTACTTC	CASSQQGGSKNIQYF
TRBJ1-5	TRBV6-5	.	once	TGTGCCAGCAGTTATAAACCAGATCAGCCCCAGCATTTT	CASSYKPDQPQHF
TRBJ2-5	TRBV9	TRBD2	.	TGTGCCAGCAGCGTAGGCCGACTAGCGGGAGCTGAGACCCAGTACTTC	CASSVGRLAGAETQYF